These T cell receptor beta chains were read from a single sample in a study of vaccination effects on CD4 cells after COVID-19. The method was immunoSEQ multiplex PCR; TCRdb's version includes in-frame clones alone and lacks a portion of them. Here the sample spans about 16,000 clones, under 70% being singletons. Their antigen targets remain unknown. Sample: CD4+ T cells from PBMCs cultured with SARS-CoV-2 spike peptides, taken after COVID-19 vaccination. All receptors derive from a human donor who received a COVID-19 vaccine. The CDR3 runs from the conserved cysteine through the conserved F or W. A D gene is named only where the DNA matches it firmly. Rows may omit the clone size; those that give it use once, few, many or a size class.

V gene: TRBV4-1; D gene: TRBD2; J gene: TRBJ2-1; clone size: NA; CDR3 protein: CASSQAGGSYNEQFF; CDR3 DNA: TGCGCCAGCAGCCAAGCGGGAGGCTCCTACAATGAGCAGTTCTTC
V gene: TRBV1; D gene: NA; J gene: TRBJ1-1; clone size: NA; CDR3 protein: CTSSRKDKAVEAFF; CDR3 DNA: TGCACCAGCAGCCGGAAAGATAAGGCCGTTGAAGCTTTCTTT
V gene: TRBV30; D gene: NA; J gene: TRBJ1-2; clone size: NA; CDR3 protein: CAWSVRLQGGYTF; CDR3 DNA: TGTGCCTGGAGTGTAAGGTTGCAGGGTGGCTACACCTTC
V gene: TRBV7-6; D gene: NA; J gene: TRBJ2-5; clone size: NA; CDR3 protein: CASSLRGTNQETQYF; CDR3 DNA: TGTGCCAGCAGCTTACGCGGGACAAATCAAGAGACCCAGTACTTC
V gene: TRBV5-1; D gene: NA; J gene: TRBJ2-1; clone size: NA; CDR3 protein: CASSLDAGEQFF; CDR3 DNA: TGCGCCAGCAGCTTGGACGCGGGTGAGCAGTTCTTC
V gene: TRBV5-1; D gene: NA; J gene: TRBJ1-1; clone size: NA; CDR3 protein: CASSLAGGYTEAFF; CDR3 DNA: TGCGCCAGCAGCTTGGCCGGGGGATACACTGAAGCTTTCTTT
V gene: TRBV7-9; D gene: NA; J gene: TRBJ1-1; clone size: NA; CDR3 protein: CASTPGRWTSNTEAFF; CDR3 DNA: TGTGCCAGCACCCCAGGACGCTGGACCTCGAACACTGAAGCTTTCTTT
V gene: TRBV5-4; D gene: TRBD2; J gene: TRBJ2-1; clone size: NA; CDR3 protein: CASSLGTSGSSYNEQFF; CDR3 DNA: TGTGCCAGCAGCTTAGGGACTAGCGGAAGCTCCTACAATGAGCAGTTCTTC
V gene: TRBV30; D gene: NA; J gene: TRBJ2-5; clone size: NA; CDR3 protein: CACGPPRRKTQYF; CDR3 DNA: TGTGCCTGTGGGCCCCCCCGTAGGAAGACCCAGTACTTC
V gene: TRBV19; D gene: NA; J gene: TRBJ2-2; clone size: NA; CDR3 protein: CASSIGGGPGELFF; CDR3 DNA: TGTGCCAGTAGTATTGGGGGGGGGCCCGGGGAGCTGTTTTTT
V gene: TRBV7-2; D gene: NA; J gene: TRBJ2-3; clone size: once; CDR3 protein: CASSLDGRGDTQYF; CDR3 DNA: TGTGCCAGCAGCTTAGACGGTAGGGGAGATACGCAGTATTTT
V gene: TRBV24-1; D gene: TRBD1; J gene: TRBJ2-7; clone size: NA; CDR3 protein: CATSDEQGNEQYF; CDR3 DNA: TGTGCCACCAGTGATGAACAGGGGAACGAGCAGTACTTC
V gene: TRBV7-2; D gene: NA; J gene: TRBJ2-2; clone size: NA; CDR3 protein: CASTLAGGMNTGELFF; CDR3 DNA: TGTGCCAGCACCCTAGCCGGCGGGATGAACACCGGGGAGCTGTTTTTT
V gene: TRBV2; D gene: NA; J gene: TRBJ1-2; clone size: NA; CDR3 protein: CASRGPPYGYTF; CDR3 DNA: TGTGCCAGCAGGGGGCCTCCCTATGGCTACACCTTC
V gene: TRBV7-9; D gene: NA; J gene: TRBJ1-2; clone size: once; CDR3 protein: CASSPQGTHYGYTF; CDR3 DNA: TGTGCCAGCAGCCCCCAGGGGACCCACTATGGCTACACCTTC
V gene: TRBV15; D gene: NA; J gene: TRBJ1-5; clone size: few; CDR3 protein: CATSREVDRARSNQPQHF; CDR3 DNA: TGTGCCACCAGCAGAGAAGTCGACCGGGCCCGGAGCAATCAGCCCCAGCATTTT
V gene: TRBV12-3/TRBV12-4; D gene: NA; J gene: TRBJ1-1; clone size: NA; CDR3 protein: CASRWGNTEAFF; CDR3 DNA: TGTGCCAGCAGGTGGGGGAACACTGAAGCTTTCTTT
V gene: TRBV18; D gene: TRBD2; J gene: TRBJ2-3; clone size: medium-sized; CDR3 protein: CASSPLSGRGTDTQYF; CDR3 DNA: TGTGCCAGCTCACCACTTAGCGGGAGAGGAACAGATACGCAGTATTTT
V gene: TRBV4-2; D gene: NA; J gene: TRBJ1-1; clone size: NA; CDR3 protein: CASSPGRDTEAFF; CDR3 DNA: TGTGCCAGCAGCCCGGGGCGCGACACTGAAGCTTTCTTT
V gene: TRBV5-1; D gene: TRBD2; J gene: TRBJ2-7; clone size: NA; CDR3 protein: CASSLVPLRGLAGGLGSYEQYF; CDR3 DNA: TGCGCCAGCAGCTTGGTCCCCTTGCGGGGACTAGCGGGAGGGTTAGGCTCCTACGAGCAGTACTTC
V gene: TRBV6-2/TRBV6-3; D gene: TRBD1; J gene: TRBJ2-7; clone size: NA; CDR3 protein: CASSYTGQGPPYEQYF; CDR3 DNA: TGTGCCAGCAGTTATACCGGACAGGGACCTCCCTACGAGCAGTACTTC
V gene: TRBV6-5; D gene: NA; J gene: TRBJ2-6; clone size: once; CDR3 protein: CASRVLHSGANVLTF; CDR3 DNA: TGTGCCAGCAGGGTCCTTCACTCTGGGGCCAACGTCCTGACTTTC
V gene: TRBV18; D gene: NA; J gene: TRBJ2-1; clone size: NA; CDR3 protein: CASSPSVENEQFF; CDR3 DNA: TGTGCCAGCTCACCATCAGTTGAAAATGAGCAGTTCTTC
V gene: TRBV5-5; D gene: NA; J gene: TRBJ1-5; clone size: NA; CDR3 protein: CASSLLPGSLGENQPQHF; CDR3 DNA: TGTGCCAGCAGCTTACTCCCCGGGTCCCTTGGGGAAAATCAGCCCCAGCATTTT
V gene: TRBV7-3; D gene: NA; J gene: TRBJ1-1; clone size: NA; CDR3 protein: CASSLFREMNTEAFF; CDR3 DNA: TGTGCCAGCAGCTTATTTAGGGAAATGAACACTGAAGCTTTCTTT
V gene: TRBV7-7; D gene: NA; J gene: TRBJ2-3; clone size: NA; CDR3 protein: CASSLGSGTDTQYF; CDR3 DNA: TGTGCTAGCAGCTTAGGAAGTGGCACAGATACGCAGTATTTT
V gene: TRBV3-1/TRBV3-2; D gene: NA; J gene: TRBJ2-5; clone size: NA; CDR3 protein: CASSQDPETQYF; CDR3 DNA: TGTGCCAGCAGCCAAGATCCAGAGACCCAGTACTTC
V gene: TRBV29-1; D gene: NA; J gene: TRBJ2-3; clone size: few; CDR3 protein: CSVVRSTDTQYF; CDR3 DNA: TGCAGCGTTGTTCGGAGCACAGATACGCAGTATTTT
V gene: TRBV15; D gene: NA; J gene: TRBJ1-4; clone size: NA; CDR3 protein: CATSTQGTENEKLFF; CDR3 DNA: TGTGCCACCTCCACCCAGGGGACGGAGAATGAAAAACTGTTTTTT
V gene: TRBV30; D gene: TRBD1; J gene: TRBJ1-1; clone size: NA; CDR3 protein: CAWLRGRGMTEAFF; CDR3 DNA: TGTGCCTGGTTGAGGGGCAGGGGGATGACTGAAGCTTTCTTT
V gene: TRBV19; D gene: NA; J gene: TRBJ2-5; clone size: NA; CDR3 protein: CASSIVGVRGGQETQYF; CDR3 DNA: TGTGCCAGTAGTATAGTTGGCGTTAGGGGCGGCCAAGAGACCCAGTACTTC
V gene: TRBV19; D gene: TRBD1; J gene: TRBJ1-1; clone size: NA; CDR3 protein: CASSYQGARLNTEAFF; CDR3 DNA: TGTGCCAGTAGTTATCAGGGGGCGCGTCTCAACACTGAAGCTTTCTTT
V gene: TRBV6-1; D gene: TRBD1; J gene: TRBJ1-2; clone size: NA; CDR3 protein: CASGDRDRGRGYTF; CDR3 DNA: TGTGCCAGCGGTGACCGGGACAGGGGGCGCGGCTACACCTTC
V gene: TRBV3-1/TRBV3-2; D gene: TRBD2; J gene: TRBJ2-7; clone size: NA; CDR3 protein: CASSQGQRGAEYF; CDR3 DNA: TGTGCCAGCAGCCAAGGCCAGCGGGGCGCTGAGTACTTC
V gene: TRBV11-2; D gene: TRBD1; J gene: TRBJ2-1; clone size: NA; CDR3 protein: CASSPGQGIRRDPYNEQFF; CDR3 DNA: TGTGCCAGCAGCCCGGGACAGGGCATTCGTAGGGACCCCTACAATGAGCAGTTCTTC
V gene: TRBV5-5; D gene: NA; J gene: TRBJ2-7; clone size: NA; CDR3 protein: CASSLRPSTTDEQYF; CDR3 DNA: TGTGCCAGCAGCCTGCGTCCAAGTACGACCGACGAGCAGTACTTC